These 8 T cell receptor beta chains were sequenced from one sample in a study of T cells in Graves' hyperthyroidism and ophthalmopathy. From RNA transcripts, TCR beta CDR3 regions were amplified. First-round RT-PCR with HTBI primers amplified the TCR CDR3 region. TCRdb re-analysed the multiplex PCR reads in MiXCR, keeping a single row per CDR3 protein. Among some 550,000 distinct CDR3 sequences, approximately 15% were seen once, and the ten largest hold around 3.5%. The sample comprised blood. The receptor source for this set is a woman in her forties with Graves' ophthalmopathy.

This clonotype was seen a handful of times. The chain combines TRBV6-1 with TRBJ1-4; perhaps TRBD1 as D (6 bases). This CDR3 region has 17 residues. Trimming removed 2 bases at V and 3 bases at J, with 16 bases between. CDR1 and CDR2 from the germline V gene are MNHNS and SASEGT. The chain's CDR3 is CASSESWGAGSNEKLFF. The CDR3 nucleotides read TGTGCCAGCAGTGAATCGTGGGGGGCAGGGTCTAATGAAAAACTGTTTTTT.

The chain recombines TRBV25-1 with TRBJ2-7; 8 nucleotides agree with TRBD1. CDR3 length: 14 residues. Germline assignment: CDR1 MGHDK and CDR2 SYGVNS. V dropped 3 bases and J dropped 1; count of bases not matched to a gene: 2. This chain's CDR3 is CASSEGQESYEQYF. CDR3 nucleotide sequence: TGTGCCAGCAGTGAGGGACAGGAGTCCTACGAGCAGTACTTC.

In its sample, this clonotype was seen many times. The CDR3 sequence is CASSPGDWAYEQYF. CDR3 DNA: TGTGCCAGCAGCCCCGGGGACTGGGCCTACGAGCAGTACTTC. V gene TRBV11-1 combines with J gene TRBJ2-7; tentative D call: TRBD2 (6 bases). With 5 bases removed from V and 2 bases from J, the gap between germline ends came to 13 bases. CDR1 is SGHAT, CDR2 FQDESV, per germline (reference sequence). The CDR3 runs 14 residues.

The genes are TRBV6-5 and TRBJ1-6; 8 positions match TRBD1. Germline V CDR1 and CDR2: MNHEY, SVGAGI. The J segment lost 7 bases and the V segment lost 0 bases, leaving 8 bases of the junction unmatched. The CDR3 length is 17 residues. This chain's CDR3 is CASSYSTLDRGNSPLHF. The CDR3 DNA reads as TGTGCCAGCAGTTACTCTACCCTAGACAGGGGAAATTCACCCCTCCACTTT.

This clonotype occurred many times. The gene calls are TRBV3-1 and TRBJ1-1; D gene uncertain. This CDR3 spans 15 amino acids. Germline V gene sequence: CDR1 LGHDT, CDR2 YNNKEL (reference sequence). V shed 0 bases and J shed 7 bases, with 15 bases lying between them. The CDR3 region has the DNA TGTGCCAGCAGCCAAGATCCCAGCGAGTCAGATGAAGCTTTCTTT. Translated: CASSQDPSESDEAFF.

This clonotype was seen more than once but under ten times. The chain uses TRBV7-3 and TRBJ2-3, with 8 bases matching TRBD2. V dropped 2 bases and J dropped 7; count of bases not matched to a gene: 8. CDR1 is SGHTA, CDR2 FQGTGA, per germline. The CDR3 has 15 amino acids. CDR3 protein: CASSLVAGGANTQYF. The CDR3 DNA follows: TGTGCCAGCAGCTTAGTGGCCGGGGGGGCGAATACGCAGTATTTT.

The rearrangement links TRBV20-1 to TRBJ2-7, with TRBD2 identical over 11 bases. Trimming removed 5 bases from V and 3 bases from J; junction bases left unmatched: 12. The CDR3 is 16 residues long. Germline lookup yields CDR1 DFQATT and CDR2 SNEGSKA (reference sequence). CDR3 amino acids: CSAGGSSGGGFYEQYF. CDR3 sequence (DNA): TGCAGTGCTGGGGGGAGTAGCGGGGGGGGTTTCTACGAGCAGTACTTC.

The genes are TRBV27 and TRBJ1-1; unclear D gene. Germline values: CDR1 MNHEY, CDR2 SMNVEV (reference sequence). Trimming took off 5 bases at V and 0 bases at J, with 16 bases between the two ends. The CDR3 consists of 16 residues. CDR3 loop: CASSRRIVPLNTEAFF. The CDR3 DNA reads TGTGCCAGCAGTCGCCGAATAGTACCGTTGAACACTGAAGCTTTCTTT.